This entry features one T cell receptor beta chain sequence. Antigen unknown. The data were taken from a study of brain T cells in children with intractable seizures. General study points: Pre-surgery blood may have been undersampled, hiding some clones.

The V gene lost 4 bases and the J gene lost 1 base, with 20 bases spanning the gap. This CDR3 is 18 amino acids long. Germline V gives CDR1 LNHDA, CDR2 SQIVND (reference sequence). Sequencing was limited to surgery cases with top T cell transcript signatures in brain tissue. The protocol was immunoSEQ multiplex PCR, while the TCRdb copy is restricted to in-frame clones and leaves out a portion. The sample gives under 45,000 clones, over 75% of which show up once; approximately 6.8% is in the top ten. The receptor was derived from a girl aged 2 to 10 with tuberous sclerosis and intractable seizures. The chain links TRBV19 to TRBJ1-5, with a tentative D call TRBD1 (6 bases). Sequences were derived from peripheral blood, sampled at surgery. The CDR3 nucleotides read TGTGCCAGTAGTAGGGGCAGGGGAAGTGGTAGAAGCAATCAGCCCCAGCATTTT. Translation gives CASSRGRGSGRSNQPQHF.